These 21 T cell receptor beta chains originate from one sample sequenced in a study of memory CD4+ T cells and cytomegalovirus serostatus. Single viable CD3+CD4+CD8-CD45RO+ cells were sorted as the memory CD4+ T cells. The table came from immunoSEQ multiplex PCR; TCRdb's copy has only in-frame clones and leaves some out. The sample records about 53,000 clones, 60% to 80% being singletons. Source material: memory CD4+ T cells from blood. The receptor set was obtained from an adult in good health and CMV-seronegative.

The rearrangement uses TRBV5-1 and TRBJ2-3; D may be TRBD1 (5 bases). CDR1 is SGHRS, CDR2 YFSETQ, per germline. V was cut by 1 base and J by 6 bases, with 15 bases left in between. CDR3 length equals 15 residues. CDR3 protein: CASSLRGVRTDTQYF. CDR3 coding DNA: TGCGCCAGCAGCTTGAGGGGCGTAAGAACGGATACGCAGTATTTT.

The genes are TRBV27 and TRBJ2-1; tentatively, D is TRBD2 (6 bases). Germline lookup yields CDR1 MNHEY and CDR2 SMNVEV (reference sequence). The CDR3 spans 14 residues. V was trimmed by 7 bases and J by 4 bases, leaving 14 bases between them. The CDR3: CASKLRGTYNEQFF. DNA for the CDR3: TGTGCCAGCAAACTACGGGGGACGTACAATGAGCAGTTCTTC.

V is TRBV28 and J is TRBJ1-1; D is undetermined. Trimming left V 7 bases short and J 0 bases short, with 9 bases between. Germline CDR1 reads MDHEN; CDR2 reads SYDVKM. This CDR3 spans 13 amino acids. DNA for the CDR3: TGTGCCAGCATCTTCTCATTGAACACTGAAGCTTTCTTT. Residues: CASIFSLNTEAFF.

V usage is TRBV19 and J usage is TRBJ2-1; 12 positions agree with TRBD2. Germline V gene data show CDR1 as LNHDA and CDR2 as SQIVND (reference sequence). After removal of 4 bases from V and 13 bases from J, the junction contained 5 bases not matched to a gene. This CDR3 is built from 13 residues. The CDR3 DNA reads TGTGCCAGTAGTAGGACTAGCGGGGCGTTCCAGTTCTTC. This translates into CASSRTSGAFQFF.

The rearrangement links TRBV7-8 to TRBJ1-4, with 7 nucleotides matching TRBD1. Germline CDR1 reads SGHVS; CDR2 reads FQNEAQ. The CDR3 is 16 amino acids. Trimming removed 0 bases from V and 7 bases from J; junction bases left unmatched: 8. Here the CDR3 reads CASSLALQGGGEKLFF. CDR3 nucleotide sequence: TGTGCCAGCAGCTTAGCGCTTCAGGGGGGGGGTGAAAAACTGTTTTTT.

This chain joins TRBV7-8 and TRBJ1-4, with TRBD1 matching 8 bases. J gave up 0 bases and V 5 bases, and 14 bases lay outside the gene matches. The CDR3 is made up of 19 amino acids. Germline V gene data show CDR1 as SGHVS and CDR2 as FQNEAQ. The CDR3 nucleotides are TGTGCCAGCAGCACCCACGACAGGGGCGCCGCTGCAACTAATGAAAAACTGTTTTTT. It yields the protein CASSTHDRGAAATNEKLFF.

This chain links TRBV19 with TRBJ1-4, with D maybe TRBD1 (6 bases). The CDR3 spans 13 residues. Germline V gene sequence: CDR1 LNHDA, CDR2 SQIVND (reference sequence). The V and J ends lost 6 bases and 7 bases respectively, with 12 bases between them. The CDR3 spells CASRPGVREKLFF. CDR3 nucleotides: TGTGCCAGTAGGCCAGGGGTACGTGAAAAACTGTTTTTT.

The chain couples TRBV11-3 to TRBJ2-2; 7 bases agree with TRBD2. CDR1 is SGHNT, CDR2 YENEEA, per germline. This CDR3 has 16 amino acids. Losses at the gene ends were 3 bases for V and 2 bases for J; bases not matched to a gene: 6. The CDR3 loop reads CASSFGGSKNTGELFF. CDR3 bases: TGTGCCAGCAGCTTTGGCGGGAGCAAAAACACCGGGGAGCTGTTTTTT.

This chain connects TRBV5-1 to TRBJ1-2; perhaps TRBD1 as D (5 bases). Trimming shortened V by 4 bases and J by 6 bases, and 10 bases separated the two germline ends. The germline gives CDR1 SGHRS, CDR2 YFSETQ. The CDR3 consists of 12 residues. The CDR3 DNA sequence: TGCGCCAGCAGCCCCGGGGGTCATGGCTACACCTTC. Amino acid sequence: CASSPGGHGYTF.

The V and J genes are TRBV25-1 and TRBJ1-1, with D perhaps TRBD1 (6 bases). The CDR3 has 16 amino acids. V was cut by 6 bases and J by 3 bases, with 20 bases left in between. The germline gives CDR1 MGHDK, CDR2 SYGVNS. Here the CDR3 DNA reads TGTGCCAGCAGCCCAGCGGGGGGGCGCGGGTACACTGAAGCTTTCTTT. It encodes CASSPAGGRGYTEAFF.

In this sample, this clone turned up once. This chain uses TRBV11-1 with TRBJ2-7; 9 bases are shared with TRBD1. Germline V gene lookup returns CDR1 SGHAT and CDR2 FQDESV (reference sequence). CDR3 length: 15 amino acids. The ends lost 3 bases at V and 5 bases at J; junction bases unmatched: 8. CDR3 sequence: CASSFSGTGSHEQYF. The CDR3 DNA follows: TGTGCCAGCAGCTTTTCTGGGACAGGGAGTCACGAGCAGTACTTC.

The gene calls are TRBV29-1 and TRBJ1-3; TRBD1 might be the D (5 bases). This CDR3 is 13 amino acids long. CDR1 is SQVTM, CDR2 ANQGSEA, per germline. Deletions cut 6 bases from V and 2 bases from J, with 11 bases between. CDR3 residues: CSVRGGTGNTIYF. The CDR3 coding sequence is TGCAGCGTGCGGGGCGGTACTGGAAACACCATATATTTT.

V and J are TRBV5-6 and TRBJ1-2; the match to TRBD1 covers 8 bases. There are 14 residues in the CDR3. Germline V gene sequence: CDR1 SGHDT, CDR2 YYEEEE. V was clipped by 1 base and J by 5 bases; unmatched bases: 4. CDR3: CASSLRDRWYGYTF. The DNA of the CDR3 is TGTGCCAGCAGCTTGCGGGACAGGTGGTATGGCTACACCTTC.

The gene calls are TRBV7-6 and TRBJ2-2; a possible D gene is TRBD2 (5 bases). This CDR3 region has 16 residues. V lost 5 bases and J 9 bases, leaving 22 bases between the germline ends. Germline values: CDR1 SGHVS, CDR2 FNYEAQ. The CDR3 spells CASSPVRARKDRELFF. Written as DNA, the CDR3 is TGTGCCAGCAGCCCGGTGAGGGCACGGAAGGACCGGGAGCTGTTTTTT.

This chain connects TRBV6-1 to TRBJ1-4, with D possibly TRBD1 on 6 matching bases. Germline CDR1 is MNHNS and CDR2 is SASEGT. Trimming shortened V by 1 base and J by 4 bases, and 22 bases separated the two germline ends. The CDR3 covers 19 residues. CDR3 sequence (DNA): TGTGCCAGCAGTGAAGTCACAGGGATCTTCCTGACACTTAATGAAAAACTGTTTTTT. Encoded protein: CASSEVTGIFLTLNEKLFF.

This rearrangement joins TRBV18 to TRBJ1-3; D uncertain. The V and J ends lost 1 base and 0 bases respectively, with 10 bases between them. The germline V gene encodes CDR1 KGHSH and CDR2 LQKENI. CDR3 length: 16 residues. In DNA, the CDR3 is TGTGCCAGCTCACCACAAGAGTCCAGCTCTGGAAACACCATATATTTT. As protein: CASSPQESSSGNTIYF.

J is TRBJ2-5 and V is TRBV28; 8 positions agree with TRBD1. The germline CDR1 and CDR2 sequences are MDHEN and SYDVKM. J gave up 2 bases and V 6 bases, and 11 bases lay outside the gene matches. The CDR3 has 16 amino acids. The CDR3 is CASSPVGNRGQETQYF. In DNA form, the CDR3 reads TGTGCCAGCAGCCCGGTGGGTAACAGGGGGCAAGAGACCCAGTACTTC.

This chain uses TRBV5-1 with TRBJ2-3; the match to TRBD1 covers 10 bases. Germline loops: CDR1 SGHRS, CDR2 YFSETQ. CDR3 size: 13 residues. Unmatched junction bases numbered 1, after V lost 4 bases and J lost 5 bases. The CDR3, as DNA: TGCGCCAGCAGCCGGACAGGGGGAGATACGCAGTATTTT. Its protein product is CASSRTGGDTQYF.

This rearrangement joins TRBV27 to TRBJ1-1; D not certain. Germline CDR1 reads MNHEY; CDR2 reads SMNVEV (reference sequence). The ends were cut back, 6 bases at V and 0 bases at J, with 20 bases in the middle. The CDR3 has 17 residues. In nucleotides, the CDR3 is TGTGCCAGCAGGGCCGCACGGACCCATAGCATGAACACTGAAGCTTTCTTT. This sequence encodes CASRAARTHSMNTEAFF.

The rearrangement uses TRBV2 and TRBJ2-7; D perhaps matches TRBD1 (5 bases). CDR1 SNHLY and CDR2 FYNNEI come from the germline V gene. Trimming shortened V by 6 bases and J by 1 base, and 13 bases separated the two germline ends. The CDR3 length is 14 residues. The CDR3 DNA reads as TGTGCCAGCAGCCCCTCACAGGTTTCCTACGAGCAGTACTTC. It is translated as CASSPSQVSYEQYF.

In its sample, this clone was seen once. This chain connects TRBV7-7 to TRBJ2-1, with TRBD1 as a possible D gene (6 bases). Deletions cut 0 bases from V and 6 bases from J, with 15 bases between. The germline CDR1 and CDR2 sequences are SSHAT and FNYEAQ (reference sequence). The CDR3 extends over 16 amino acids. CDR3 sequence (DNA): TGTGCCAGCAGCTTAGCCAGACAGGAATCCCCCAATGAGCAGTTCTTC. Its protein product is CASSLARQESPNEQFF.